The next 22 T cell receptor beta chains were all read from a single sample in a study of T cell repertoires and HLA-DP antigens. Which antigens these TCRs recognize remains unknown. Sequencing used immunoSEQ multiplex PCR; TCRdb keeps in-frame clones, though not all of them. The sample has over 60,000 clones, 80% seen once. Sample: CD4+ T cells from PBMCs. The receptors shown here come from a man in his 60s in good health and CMV-seronegative.

This clone was seen a handful of times. V usage is TRBV7-2 and J usage is TRBJ1-2, with 9 bases that match TRBD1. V lost 5 bases to trimming and J lost 4 bases; unmatched junction nucleotides: 20. Germline values: CDR1 SGHTA, CDR2 FQGNSA. This CDR3 region has 19 residues. The CDR3 region is CASSPKTAGTGQGSYGYTF. In DNA form, the CDR3 reads TGTGCCAGCAGCCCCAAAACCGCCGGGACAGGGCAAGGCTCCTATGGCTACACCTTC.

The rearrangement uses TRBV27 and TRBJ2-1, with 9 bases fitting TRBD1. CDR3 length: 15 amino acids. Germline CDR1 and CDR2: MNHEY and SMNVEV (reference sequence). The ends lost 4 bases at V and 2 bases at J; junction bases unmatched: 3. The chain's CDR3 is CASSSDRGPYNEQFF. The CDR3 DNA reads TGTGCCAGCAGTTCGGACAGGGGCCCCTACAATGAGCAGTTCTTC.

The chain uses TRBV19 and TRBJ1-1; TRBD1 aligns across 9 bases. Germline V gene sequence: CDR1 LNHDA, CDR2 SQIVND (reference sequence). Losses at the gene ends were 5 bases for V and 3 bases for J; bases not matched to a gene: 13. This CDR3 region has 17 residues. The CDR3 region is CASSPLPGQGWDTEAFF. Written as DNA, the CDR3 is TGTGCCAGTAGTCCCTTGCCGGGACAGGGCTGGGACACTGAAGCTTTCTTT.

The CDR3 spells CASSGRGGDEQFF. In nucleotides, the CDR3 is TGTGCCAGCAGCGGTAGGGGAGGGGATGAGCAGTTCTTC. V gene TRBV7-9 combines with J gene TRBJ2-1; TRBD2 matches 7 bases. CDR3 size: 13 residues. CDR1 SEHNR and CDR2 FQNEAQ come from the germline V gene (reference sequence). V was clipped by 5 bases and J by 8 bases; unmatched bases: 6.

As DNA, the CDR3 is TGTGCCAGCAGCCAATTACAGCCGAACACTGAAGCTTTCTTT. It codes for CASSQLQPNTEAFF. The chain carries TRBV14 and TRBJ1-1, with D unclear. This CDR3 spans 14 amino acids. V was clipped by 2 bases and J by 1 base, with 8 bases between them. CDR1 is SGHDN and CDR2 is FVKESK in the germline V gene.

Remarks on this clone: Other DNA sequences in the same sample also yield this CDR3. The rearrangement joins TRBV7-2 to TRBJ1-6; no firm D call. The CDR3 consists of 14 residues. Germline CDR1 and CDR2: SGHTA and FQGNSA. V gave up 1 base and J gave up 3 bases, with 4 bases separating them. CDR3 amino acids: CASSLDGYNSPLHF. DNA for the CDR3: TGTGCCAGCAGCTTAGACGGCTATAATTCACCCCTCCACTTT.

The V and J genes are TRBV5-5 and TRBJ1-6, with D tentatively TRBD1 (6 bases). CDR1 and CDR2 (germline): SGHKS, YYEKEE (reference sequence). There are 14 residues in the CDR3. V lost 5 bases, J lost 6 bases, and 12 bases lay in between. In DNA form, the CDR3 reads TGTGCCAGCAGACCTACAGGGACTAATTCACCCCTCCACTTT. Translation: CASRPTGTNSPLHF.

V and J are TRBV7-9 and TRBJ2-1; D remains unclear. Germline CDR1 reads SEHNR; CDR2 reads FQNEAQ (reference sequence). V was trimmed by 5 bases and J by 7 bases, leaving 9 bases between them. The CDR3 runs to 12 residues. Written as DNA, the CDR3 is TGTGCCAGCAGCCCGGTGGGTAATGAGCAGTTCTTC. Protein product: CASSPVGNEQFF.

The V and J genes are TRBV30 and TRBJ1-6; D not resolved. The length of the CDR3 is 15 residues. The germline CDR1 and CDR2 sequences are GTSNPN and SVGIG (reference sequence). V lost 0 bases and J lost 5, with 11 bases in between. The CDR3 sequence is CAWSVQLRNNSPLHF. The CDR3 DNA reads TGTGCCTGGAGTGTACAGTTAAGAAATAATTCACCCCTCCACTTT.

This chain links TRBV7-2 with TRBJ1-6; tentatively, D is TRBD1 (5 bases). The CDR3 length is 17 residues. Trimming pared 6 bases from V and 5 bases from J, leaving 20 bases between. Germline V gives CDR1 SGHTA, CDR2 FQGNSA. CDR3 in DNA: TGTGCCAGCAGGCGGTCCGCGGGGACGGGAAATAATTCACCCCTCCACTTT. Translating it yields CASRRSAGTGNNSPLHF. Full variable domain (rest looked up from reference TRBV7-2 and TRBJ1-6): GAGVSQSPSNKVTEKGKDVELRCDPISGHTALYWYRQSLGQGLEFLIYFQGNSAPDKSGLPSDRFSAERTGGSVSTLTIQRTQQEDSAVYLCASRRSAGTGNNSPLHFGNGTRLTVT.

This clone has a handful of counts. J is TRBJ2-3 and V is TRBV19, with D possibly matching TRBD2 (6 bases). V lost 8 bases to trimming and J lost 1 base, with 13 bases between them. The CDR3 runs 14 residues. Germline-derived CDR1 and CDR2 are LNHDA and SQIVND (reference sequence). CDR3 region: CASCRERGTDTQYF. CDR3 nucleotides: TGTGCCAGTTGCAGAGAGCGGGGCACAGATACGCAGTATTTT. Supplemented by reference TRBV19 and TRBJ2-3, the full variable domain reads DGGITQSPKYLFRKEGQNVTLSCEQNLNHDAMYWYRQDPGQGLRLIYYSQIVNDFQKGDIAEGYSVSREKKESFPLTVTSAQKNPTAFYLCASCRERGTDTQYFGPGTRLTVL.

V is TRBV6-1 and J is TRBJ1-1; D unresolved. Per germline, CDR1 MNHNS and CDR2 SASEGT. The CDR3 loop spans 14 amino acids. V shed 4 bases and J shed 4 bases, with 13 bases lying between them. The CDR3 here is CASSGEMGRTEAFF. DNA of the CDR3: TGTGCCAGCAGTGGCGAAATGGGTCGCACTGAAGCTTTCTTT.

The chain employs TRBV2 and TRBJ1-2, with 7 bases aligning to TRBD1. V shed 3 bases and J 4 bases; nucleotides not matched to a gene: 14. The CDR3 sequence is 17 residues long. CDR1 is SNHLY and CDR2 is FYNNEI in the germline V gene. CDR3 coding DNA: TGTGCCAGCAGTGAGGGGGTGACAGGGTCGGGCCCCTATGGCTACACCTTC. It encodes CASSEGVTGSGPYGYTF. Full variable domain (missing parts from reference TRBV2 and TRBJ1-2): EPEVTQTPSHQVTQMGQEVILRCVPISNHLYFYWYRQILGQKVEFLVSFYNNEISEKSEIFDDQFSVERPDGSNFTLKIRSTKLEDSAMYFCASSEGVTGSGPYGYTFGSGTRLTVV.

The chain couples TRBV5-4 to TRBJ2-7; no definite D call. V gave up 0 bases and J gave up 2 bases, with 6 bases separating them. The germline CDR1 and CDR2 sequences are SGHNT and YYREEE (reference sequence). CDR3 length equals 13 residues. The CDR3 loop reads CASSLAGTYEQYF. In DNA, the CDR3 is TGTGCCAGCAGCTTGGCAGGCACCTACGAGCAGTACTTC.

The chain carries TRBV28 and TRBJ1-2, with D possibly TRBD1 on 5 matching bases. Germline assignment: CDR1 MDHEN and CDR2 SYDVKM. The CDR3 length is 14 residues. Trimming stripped 2 bases from V and 1 base from J, with 8 bases between. CDR3 loop: CASSLTGFNYGYTF. CDR3 coding DNA: TGTGCCAGCAGTTTAACAGGATTTAACTATGGCTACACCTTC.

CDR3 in DNA: TGTGCCATCAGTGAGTCACGACAGGATGAGTTCTTC. This gives the protein CAISESRQDEFF. J is TRBJ2-1 and V is TRBV10-3, with TRBD1 as a possible D gene (6 bases). CDR3 length: 12 residues. Germline CDR1 is ENHRY and CDR2 is SYGVKD. V was clipped by 0 bases and J by 14 bases, with 11 bases between them.

V usage is TRBV10-3 and J usage is TRBJ2-3, with TRBD2 matching over 7 bases. CDR1 ENHRY and CDR2 SYGVKD come from the germline V gene. The CDR3 length is 15 residues. The V segment lost 6 bases and the J segment 3 bases; nucleotides outside the gene matches: 9. CDR3 DNA sequence: TGTGCCATCAGCCCTGGACTAGTCGGTACAGATACGCAGTATTTT. This translates into CAISPGLVGTDTQYF.

CDR3 DNA sequence: TGTGCCAGCAGCACCGCGGACAGCCTAGGTACGCAGTATTTT. Translating gives CASSTADSLGTQYF. The chain joins TRBV6-5 to TRBJ2-3; D possibly corresponds to TRBD1 (6 bases). Trimming stripped 6 bases from V and 8 bases from J, with 18 bases between. This CDR3 is built from 14 residues. The germline V gene encodes CDR1 MNHEY and CDR2 SVGAGI.

This clone came up a few times. The J gene is TRBJ2-6, the V gene TRBV7-9, with D tentatively TRBD1 (6 bases). The CDR3 extends over 16 amino acids. With 5 bases removed from V and 0 bases from J, the gap between germline ends came to 11 bases. Germline CDR1 SEHNR, CDR2 FQNEAQ (reference sequence). CDR3 sequence (DNA): TGTGCCAGCAGCCGGACAGTAAGCTCTGGGGCCAACGTCCTGACTTTC. Encoded protein: CASSRTVSSGANVLTF.

This rearrangement joins TRBV14 to TRBJ2-3; 7 bases align to TRBD1. Trimming at V came to 3 bases and at J to 3 bases, leaving 6 bases not matched to a gene. CDR3 length equals 15 residues. The germline gives CDR1 SGHDN, CDR2 FVKESK. For the CDR3, the DNA is TGTGCCAGCAGCCATGAGAACAGGGGTACAGATACGCAGTATTTT. It is translated as CASSHENRGTDTQYF.

The chain has TRBV6-1 and TRBJ1-1; D is ambiguous. Deletions cut 11 bases from V and 3 bases from J, with 13 bases between. Germline V gene lookup returns CDR1 MNHNS and CDR2 SASEGT. This CDR3 has 12 residues. The CDR3, as DNA: TGTGCCCACGGCTCAGTGGACACTGAAGCTTTCTTT. Translating it yields CAHGSVDTEAFF.

CDR3: CASRPPGLRNYGYTF. In DNA, the CDR3 is TGTGCCAGCAGACCACCGGGACTGAGGAACTATGGCTACACCTTC. The rearrangement links TRBV28 to TRBJ1-2; D is possibly TRBD1 (5 bases). CDR3 length equals 15 residues. Trimming removed 6 bases from V and 2 bases from J, with 16 bases in between. Per the germline V gene, CDR1 is MDHEN and CDR2 is SYDVKM.